This TCR beta chain is from a study of blood T cell repertoires in COVID-19. Study-level background: COVID-19 samples collected from the United States, Italy and Spain covered acute and convalescent phases. From T cells, B-cell-depleted T cells, or PBMCs came the material, which was cDNA or gDNA.

The ends were cut back, 6 bases at V and 4 bases at J, with 10 bases in the middle. Germline V gives CDR1 MNHEY, CDR2 SVGAGI. The CDR3 is made up of 13 amino acids. In the authors' workflow: Nucleated cell counts were estimated from reference gene primer amplification. The assay was immunoSEQ multiplex PCR, and TCRdb's table has in-frame clones only and misses some. V and J calls and clone size are copied from that table; D and trimming were computed from the DNA. This sample has tens of thousands of clones; approximately 93% occur once, and the top ten carry roughly 4%. This chain links TRBV6-5 with TRBJ1-3; D not resolved. Sequenced: peripheral blood. This clonotype was obtained from a human donor with active COVID-19. The donor label of this sample is uncertain. CDR3 nucleotides: TGTGCCAGCAGGCCCCAGTCGGGAAACACCATATATTTT. It yields the protein CASRPQSGNTIYF.